The table lists the clone carrying this T cell receptor (beta chain) with a few counts. Its antigen is unidentified. The data stem from a study of type 1 and type 2 diabetes patients. Study background: Across the study, 18,976,912 paired-end reads were produced. Study-level points and caveats: Between type 2 diabetes and control samples, V and J usage averaged around 0.97 correlation.

This CDR3 region has 14 residues. From germline, CDR1 is MDHEN and CDR2 SYDVKM. V shed 3 bases and J 4 bases; nucleotides not matched to a gene: 4. Genomic DNA was the PCR template. The TCR beta CDR3 region was amplified using 30 forward and 13 reverse primers. TCRdb recomputed calls from the multiplex PCR reads with MiXCR, one row per CDR3 protein. Of fewer than 300,000 distinct CDR3 sequences in the sample, roughly 50% are singletons; the top ten hold about 13%. This receptor was taken from a man aged 18 to 30 with type 2 diabetes. The chain joins TRBV28 to TRBJ2-3; 7 positions agree with TRBD2. Sequencing was carried out using peripheral blood mononuclear cells (PBMCs). In DNA form, the CDR3 reads TGTGCCAGCAGTTTTGCGGGAGACGCAGATACGCAGTATTTT. Protein: CASSFAGDADTQYF.